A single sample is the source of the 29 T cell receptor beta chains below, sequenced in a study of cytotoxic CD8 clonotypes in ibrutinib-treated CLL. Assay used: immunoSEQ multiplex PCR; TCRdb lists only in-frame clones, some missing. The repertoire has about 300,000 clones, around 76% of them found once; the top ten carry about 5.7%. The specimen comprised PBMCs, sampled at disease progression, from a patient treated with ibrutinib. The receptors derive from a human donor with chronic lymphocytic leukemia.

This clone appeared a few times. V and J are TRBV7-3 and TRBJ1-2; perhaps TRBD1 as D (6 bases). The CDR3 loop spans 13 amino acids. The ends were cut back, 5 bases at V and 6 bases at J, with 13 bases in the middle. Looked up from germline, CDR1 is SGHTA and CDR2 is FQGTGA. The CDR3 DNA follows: TGTGCCAGCAGCACCACGGGGGCGGATGGCTACACCTTC. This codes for CASSTTGADGYTF.

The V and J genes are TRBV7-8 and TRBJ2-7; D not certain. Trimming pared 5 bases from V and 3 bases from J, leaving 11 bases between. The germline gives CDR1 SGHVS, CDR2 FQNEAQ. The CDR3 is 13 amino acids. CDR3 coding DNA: TGTGCCAGCAGCCGGTCAGGCTACTACGAGCAGTACTTC. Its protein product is CASSRSGYYEQYF.

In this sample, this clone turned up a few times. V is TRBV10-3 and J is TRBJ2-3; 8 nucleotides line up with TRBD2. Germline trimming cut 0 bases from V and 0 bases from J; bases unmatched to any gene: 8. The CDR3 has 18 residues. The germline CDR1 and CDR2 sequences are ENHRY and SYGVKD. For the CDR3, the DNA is TGTGCCATCAGTGAGTCGAGCGGGGGACACCGTAGCACAGATACGCAGTATTTT. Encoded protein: CAISESSGGHRSTDTQYF.

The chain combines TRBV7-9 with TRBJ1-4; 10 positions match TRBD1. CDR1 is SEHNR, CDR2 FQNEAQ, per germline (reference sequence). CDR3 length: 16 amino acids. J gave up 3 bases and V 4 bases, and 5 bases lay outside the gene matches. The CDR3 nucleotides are TGTGCCAGCAGCTGGGGACAGGGGATACCTAATGAAAAACTGTTTTTT. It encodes CASSWGQGIPNEKLFF. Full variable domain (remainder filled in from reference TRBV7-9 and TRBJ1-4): DTGVSQNPRHKITKRGQNVTFRCDPISEHNRLYWYRQTLGQGPEFLTYFQNEAQLEKSRLLSDRFSAERPKGSFSTLEIQRTEQGDSAMYLCASSWGQGIPNEKLFFGSGTQLSVL.

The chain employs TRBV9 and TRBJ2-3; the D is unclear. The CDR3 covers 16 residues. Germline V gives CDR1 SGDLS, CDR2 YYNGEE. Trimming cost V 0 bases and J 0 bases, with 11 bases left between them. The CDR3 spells CASSVGRATSTDTQYF. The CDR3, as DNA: TGTGCCAGCAGCGTAGGAAGGGCAACGAGCACAGATACGCAGTATTTT.

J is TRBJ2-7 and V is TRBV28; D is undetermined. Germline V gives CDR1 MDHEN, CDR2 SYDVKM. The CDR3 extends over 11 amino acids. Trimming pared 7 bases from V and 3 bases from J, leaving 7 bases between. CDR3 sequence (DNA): TGTGCCAGCATGGACCTCTACGAGCAGTACTTC. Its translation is CASMDLYEQYF.

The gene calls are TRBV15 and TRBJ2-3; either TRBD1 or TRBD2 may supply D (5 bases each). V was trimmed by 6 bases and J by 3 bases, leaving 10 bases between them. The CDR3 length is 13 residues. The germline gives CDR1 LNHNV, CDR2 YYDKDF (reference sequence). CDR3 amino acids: CATRGVGTDTQYF. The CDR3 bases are TGTGCCACCAGGGGGGTCGGTACAGATACGCAGTATTTT.

CDR3 loop: CASSVYAGGPQETQYF. In nucleotides, the CDR3 is TGTGCCAGCAGCGTTTATGCGGGAGGGCCCCAAGAGACCCAGTACTTC. The chain has TRBV9 and TRBJ2-5, with TRBD2 identical over 9 bases. CDR3 size: 16 residues. J lost 1 base, V lost 2 bases, and 6 bases had no gene match. CDR1 is SGDLS and CDR2 is YYNGEE in the germline V gene.

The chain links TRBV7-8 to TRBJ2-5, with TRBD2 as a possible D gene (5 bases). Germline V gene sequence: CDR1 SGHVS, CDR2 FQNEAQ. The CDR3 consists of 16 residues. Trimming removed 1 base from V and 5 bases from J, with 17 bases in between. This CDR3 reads CASSLGRIVGKETQYF. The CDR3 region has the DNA TGTGCCAGCAGCTTAGGGAGGATCGTAGGGAAGGAGACCCAGTACTTC.

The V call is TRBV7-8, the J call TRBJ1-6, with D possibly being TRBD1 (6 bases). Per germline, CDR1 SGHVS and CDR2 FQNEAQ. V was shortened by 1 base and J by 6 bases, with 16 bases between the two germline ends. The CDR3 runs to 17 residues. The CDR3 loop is CASSLGGGPRFNSPLHF. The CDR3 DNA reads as TGTGCCAGCAGCTTAGGAGGGGGGCCCCGGTTTAATTCACCCCTCCACTTT.

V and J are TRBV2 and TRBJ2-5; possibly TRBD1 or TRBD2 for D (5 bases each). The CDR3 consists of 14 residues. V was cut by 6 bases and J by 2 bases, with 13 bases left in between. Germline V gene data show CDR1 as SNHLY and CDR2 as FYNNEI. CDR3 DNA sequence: TGTGCCAGCAGAGACACTAGGGGACAAGAGACCCAGTACTTC. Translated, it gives CASRDTRGQETQYF.

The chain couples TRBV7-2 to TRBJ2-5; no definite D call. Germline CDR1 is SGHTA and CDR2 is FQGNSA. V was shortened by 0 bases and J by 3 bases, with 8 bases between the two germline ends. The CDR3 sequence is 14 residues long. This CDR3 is CASSLAHREETQYF. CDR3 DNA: TGTGCCAGCAGCTTAGCTCACAGAGAAGAGACCCAGTACTTC.

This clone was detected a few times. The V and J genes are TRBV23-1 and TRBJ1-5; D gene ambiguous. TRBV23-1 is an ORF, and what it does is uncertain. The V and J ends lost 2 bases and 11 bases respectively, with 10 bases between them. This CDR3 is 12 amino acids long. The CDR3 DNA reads TGCGCCAGCAGTCAAGGTGCCGGTTCCCAGCATTTT. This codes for CASSQGAGSQHF.

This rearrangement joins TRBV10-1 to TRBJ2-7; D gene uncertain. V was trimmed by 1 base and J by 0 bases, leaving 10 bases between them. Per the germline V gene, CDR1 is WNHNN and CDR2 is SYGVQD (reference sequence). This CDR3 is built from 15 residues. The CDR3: CASSELIGSSYEQYF. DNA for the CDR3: TGCGCCAGCAGTGAGTTAATCGGAAGCTCCTACGAGCAGTACTTC.

CDR3 DNA sequence: TGTGCCAGCAGCGTTGAAGGCCCGGATCAGCCCCAGCATTTT. Translating it yields CASSVEGPDQPQHF. J is TRBJ1-5 and V is TRBV9; D call uncertain. V lost 2 bases to trimming and J lost 5 bases, with 11 bases between them. The CDR3 contains 14 residues. Germline V CDR1 and CDR2: SGDLS, YYNGEE.

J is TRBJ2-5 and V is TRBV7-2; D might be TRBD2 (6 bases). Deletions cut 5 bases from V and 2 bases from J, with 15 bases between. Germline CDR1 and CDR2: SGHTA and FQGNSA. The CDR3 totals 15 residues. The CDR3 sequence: CASSLQTGAQETQYF. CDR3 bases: TGTGCCAGCAGCCTCCAGACGGGAGCGCAAGAGACCCAGTACTTC.

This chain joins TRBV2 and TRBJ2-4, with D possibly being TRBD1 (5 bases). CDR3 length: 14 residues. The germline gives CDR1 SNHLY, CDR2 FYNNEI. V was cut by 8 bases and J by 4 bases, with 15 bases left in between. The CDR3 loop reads CASSKQRQKNIQYF. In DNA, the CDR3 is TGTGCCAGCTCGAAACAGCGACAGAAAAACATTCAGTACTTC.

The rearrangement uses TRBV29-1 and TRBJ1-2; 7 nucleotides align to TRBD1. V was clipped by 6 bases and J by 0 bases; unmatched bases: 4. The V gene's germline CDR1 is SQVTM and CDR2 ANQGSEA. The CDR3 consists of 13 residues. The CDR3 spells CSVGQVANYGYTF. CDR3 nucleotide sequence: TGCAGCGTCGGACAGGTAGCTAACTATGGCTACACCTTC.

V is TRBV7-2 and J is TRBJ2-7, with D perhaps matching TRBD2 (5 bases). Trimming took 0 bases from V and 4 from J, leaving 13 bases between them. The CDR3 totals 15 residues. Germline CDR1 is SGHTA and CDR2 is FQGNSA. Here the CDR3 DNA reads TGTGCCAGCAGCTTAGCGCCTGGGAGTGGATACGAGCAGTACTTC. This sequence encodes CASSLAPGSGYEQYF.

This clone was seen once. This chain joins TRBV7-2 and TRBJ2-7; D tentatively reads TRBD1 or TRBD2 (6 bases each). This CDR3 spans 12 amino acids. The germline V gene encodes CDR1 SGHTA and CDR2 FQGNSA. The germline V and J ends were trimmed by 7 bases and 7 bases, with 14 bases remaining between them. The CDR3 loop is CASTYRAGEQYF. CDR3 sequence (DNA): TGTGCCAGCACCTACAGGGCGGGGGAGCAGTACTTC.

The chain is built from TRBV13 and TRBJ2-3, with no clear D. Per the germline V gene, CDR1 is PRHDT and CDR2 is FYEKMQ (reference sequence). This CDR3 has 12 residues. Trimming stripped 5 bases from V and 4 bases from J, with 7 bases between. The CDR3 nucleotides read TGTGCCAGCAGCCTCCTTTCAGATACGCAGTATTTT. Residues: CASSLLSDTQYF.

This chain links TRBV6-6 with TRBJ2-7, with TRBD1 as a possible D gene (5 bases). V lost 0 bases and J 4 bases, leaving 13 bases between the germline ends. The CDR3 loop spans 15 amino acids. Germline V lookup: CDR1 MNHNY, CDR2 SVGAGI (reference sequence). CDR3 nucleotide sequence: TGTGCCAGCAGTTACTCTGGGGCAGGGAAGTACGAGCAGTACTTC. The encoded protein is CASSYSGAGKYEQYF.

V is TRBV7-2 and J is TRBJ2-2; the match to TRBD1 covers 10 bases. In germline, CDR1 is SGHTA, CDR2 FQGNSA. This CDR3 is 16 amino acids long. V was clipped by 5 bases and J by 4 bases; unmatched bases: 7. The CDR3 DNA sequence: TGTGCCAGCAGCCGTCCGGGACAGGGGTCCACCGGGGAGCTGTTTTTT. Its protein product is CASSRPGQGSTGELFF.

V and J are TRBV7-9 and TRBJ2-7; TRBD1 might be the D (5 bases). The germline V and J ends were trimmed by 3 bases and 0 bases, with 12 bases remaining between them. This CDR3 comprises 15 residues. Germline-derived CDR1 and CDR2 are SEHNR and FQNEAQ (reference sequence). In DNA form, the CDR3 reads TGTGCCAGCAGCTTCAGGGTAGGGCGCTCCTACGAGCAGTACTTC. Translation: CASSFRVGRSYEQYF.

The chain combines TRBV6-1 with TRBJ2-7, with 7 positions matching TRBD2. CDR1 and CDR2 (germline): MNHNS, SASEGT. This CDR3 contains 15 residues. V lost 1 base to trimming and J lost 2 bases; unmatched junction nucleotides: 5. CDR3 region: CASSEGERGPYEQYF. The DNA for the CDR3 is TGTGCCAGCAGTGAAGGGGAGCGGGGTCCCTACGAGCAGTACTTC.

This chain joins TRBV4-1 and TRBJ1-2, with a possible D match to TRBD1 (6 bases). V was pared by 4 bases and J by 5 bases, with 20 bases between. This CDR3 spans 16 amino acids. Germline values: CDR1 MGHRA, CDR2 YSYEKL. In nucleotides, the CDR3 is TGCGCCAGCAGCCCCGAGACAGGTCCTAGGCCTTATGGCTACACCTTC. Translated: CASSPETGPRPYGYTF.

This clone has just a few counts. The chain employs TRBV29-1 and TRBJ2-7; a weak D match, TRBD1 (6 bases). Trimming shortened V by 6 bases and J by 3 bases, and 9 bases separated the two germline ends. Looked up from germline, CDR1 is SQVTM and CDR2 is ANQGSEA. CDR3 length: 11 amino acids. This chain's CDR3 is CSVQGVYEQYF. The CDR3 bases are TGCAGCGTACAGGGCGTCTACGAGCAGTACTTC.

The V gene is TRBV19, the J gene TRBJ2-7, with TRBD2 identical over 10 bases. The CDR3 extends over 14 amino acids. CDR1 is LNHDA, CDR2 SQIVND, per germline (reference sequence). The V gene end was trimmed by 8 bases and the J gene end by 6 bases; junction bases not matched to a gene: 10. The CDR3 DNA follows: TGTGCCAGTTGCGGTTCTAGCGGGAGTTTCGAGCAGTACTTC. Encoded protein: CASCGSSGSFEQYF.

CDR3 residues: CASSSSGSSLSYEQYF. The CDR3 nucleotides read TGTGCCAGCAGTTCTAGCGGGAGCTCCCTCTCCTACGAGCAGTACTTC. This chain joins TRBV6-5 and TRBJ2-7; 10 nucleotides align to TRBD2. The CDR3 has 16 amino acids. From germline, CDR1 is MNHEY and CDR2 SVGAGI. The J segment lost 0 bases and the V segment lost 4 bases, leaving 6 bases of the junction unmatched.